The 8 T cell receptor beta chains below were found in one sample sequenced in a study of T cells after yellow fever vaccination. In TCRdb, the 5' RACE reads were re-called with MiXCR into one record per CDR3 protein. The sample has 500,000 to 650,000 distinct CDR3 sequences; 9% to 15% are singletons. The specimen comprised PBMCs, sampled on the day of the yellow fever booster vaccination. These receptors all come from a man aged 25-40 years who received the YFV17D yellow fever vaccine.

The sample holds a few counts of this clonotype. The CDR3 is CSANNPTSGSLSHEQFF. CDR3 coding DNA: TGCAGTGCTAATAACCCGACTAGCGGGTCCCTAAGCCATGAGCAGTTCTTC. The chain uses TRBV20-1 and TRBJ2-1; 10 bases align to TRBD2. Germline V gene data show CDR1 as DFQATT and CDR2 as SNEGSKA (reference sequence). The V and J ends lost 4 bases and 8 bases, in that order; junction bases with no gene match: 17. This CDR3 has 17 residues.

This clonotype was counted only a few times. The chain uses TRBV20-1 and TRBJ1-1, with 10 nucleotides matching TRBD1. V lost 3 bases to trimming and J lost 10 bases; unmatched junction nucleotides: 8. Germline lookup yields CDR1 DFQATT and CDR2 SNEGSKA (reference sequence). CDR3 length: 13 residues. The CDR3 bases are TGCAGTGCTAGCCGGGACAGGGGCATGGGAGCTTTCTTT. It yields the protein CSASRDRGMGAFF.

The chain is built from TRBV6-5 and TRBJ2-3, with 9 bases identical to TRBD2. V trimming: 0 bases; J trimming: 6 bases; junction bases outside the gene matches: 7. CDR1 and CDR2 from the germline V gene are MNHEY and SVGAGI. The length of the CDR3 is 16 residues. The CDR3, as DNA: TGTGCCAGCAGTTACTCGATAGCGGGAGTATCTGATACGCAGTATTTT. It encodes CASSYSIAGVSDTQYF.

This clonotype was recorded at least ten times. The chain employs TRBV5-1 and TRBJ1-1; D call uncertain. This CDR3 contains 14 residues. Germline lookup yields CDR1 SGHRS and CDR2 YFSETQ. The V and J ends lost 0 bases and 1 base respectively, with 7 bases between them. In DNA, the CDR3 is TGCGCCAGCAGCTTGGAAGCAGGGAACACTGAAGCTTTCTTT. Translating it yields CASSLEAGNTEAFF.

The CDR3 is CASSSTGDNTDTQYF. CDR3 nucleotides: TGCGCCAGCAGCTCTACAGGCGACAACACAGATACGCAGTATTTT. The gene calls are TRBV5-1 and TRBJ2-3, with D perhaps TRBD1 (5 bases). The CDR3 is 15 amino acids. CDR1 and CDR2 from the germline V gene are SGHRS and YFSETQ. The V end was cut by 3 bases, the J end by 2 bases, with 13 bases between.

This clonotype was counted only a few times. The chain couples TRBV20-1 to TRBJ2-1; TRBD2 agrees at 12 bases. The CDR3 is 14 residues long. CDR1 and CDR2 from the germline V gene are DFQATT and SNEGSKA (reference sequence). V trimming: 6 bases; J trimming: 7 bases; junction bases outside the gene matches: 7. The CDR3 sequence is CSARLAGEWNEQFF. The CDR3 nucleotides read TGCAGTGCCAGACTAGCGGGAGAATGGAATGAGCAGTTCTTC.

This clonotype was recorded many times. This sequence joins TRBV20-1 and TRBJ1-2, with D maybe TRBD1 (5 bases). V dropped 0 bases and J dropped 7 bases, with 9 bases sitting between them. The germline CDR1 and CDR2 sequences are DFQATT and SNEGSKA (reference sequence). The CDR3 consists of 12 residues. The CDR3 is CSARDLGGGYTF. Here the CDR3 DNA reads TGCAGTGCTAGAGATCTCGGGGGTGGCTACACCTTC.

In this sample, this clonotype turned up a few times. The CDR3 loop reads CSARSPRNEQFF. The CDR3, as DNA: TGCAGTGCTCGAAGTCCCAGAAATGAGCAGTTCTTC. This chain uses TRBV20-1 with TRBJ2-1, with D hard to call. The CDR3 contains 12 residues. V lost 5 bases, J lost 7 bases, and 12 bases lay in between. CDR1 is DFQATT and CDR2 is SNEGSKA in the germline V gene (reference sequence).